Sequencing of this T cell receptor (beta chain) was carried out in a study of cytomegalovirus exposure and HLA in healthy donors. Study results and caveats: In a later analysis, at a false discovery rate of 0.05, 16,951 TCR beta sequences were associated with HLA alleles.

The PCR employed 60 Vbeta primers together with 13 Jbeta primers. Method: immunoSEQ multiplex PCR; TCRdb's copy keeps in-frame clones and lacks some. The table includes roughly 140,000 clones, more than 75% detected once. A word on this clone: Its specificity is not known.

There are 17 residues in the CDR3. CDR1 and CDR2 from the germline V gene are KGHSY and FQNENV. V lost 4 bases, J lost 1 base, and 14 bases lay in between. Material: PBMCs. The receptor was derived from a human donor in good health. The gene calls are TRBV16 and TRBJ2-6, with a weak D call TRBD1 (5 bases). Here the CDR3 reads CASSPRVPGSGANVLTF. The CDR3 region has the DNA TGTGCCAGCAGCCCTCGCGTACCAGGGTCTGGGGCCAACGTCCTGACTTTC.